The present TCR beta chain was sequenced within a study of blood T cell repertoires in COVID-19. Study background: Sample material is recorded as cDNA or gDNA derived from T cells, B-cell-depleted T cells, or PBMCs.

Repertoires were generated with immunoSEQ multiplex PCR, while TCRdb's copy carries only in-frame clones and drops some. Of approximately 140,000 clones in the sample, approximately 88% were seen once. This CDR3 is built from 15 residues. Trimming shortened V by 4 bases and J by 0 bases, and 12 bases separated the two germline ends. Per the germline V gene, CDR1 is SGHDT and CDR2 is YYEEEE. Sample: peripheral blood. This sequence was found in a man aged 60 to 75 with active or convalescent COVID-19. The rearrangement uses TRBV5-6 and TRBJ2-3; D remains ambiguous. The CDR3 loop reads CASSLLSTSTDTQYF. The CDR3 nucleotides read TGTGCCAGCAGCCTCCTCTCGACAAGCACAGATACGCAGTATTTT.